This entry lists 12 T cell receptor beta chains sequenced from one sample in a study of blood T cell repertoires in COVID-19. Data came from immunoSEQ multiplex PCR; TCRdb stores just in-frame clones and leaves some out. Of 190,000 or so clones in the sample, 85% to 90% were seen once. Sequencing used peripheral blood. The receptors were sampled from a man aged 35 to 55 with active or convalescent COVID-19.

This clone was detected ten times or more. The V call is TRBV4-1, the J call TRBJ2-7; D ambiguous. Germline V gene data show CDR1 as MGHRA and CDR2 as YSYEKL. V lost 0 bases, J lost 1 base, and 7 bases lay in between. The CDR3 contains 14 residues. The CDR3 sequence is CASSQEILSYEQYF. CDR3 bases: TGCGCCAGCAGCCAAGAAATCCTGTCCTACGAGCAGTACTTC.

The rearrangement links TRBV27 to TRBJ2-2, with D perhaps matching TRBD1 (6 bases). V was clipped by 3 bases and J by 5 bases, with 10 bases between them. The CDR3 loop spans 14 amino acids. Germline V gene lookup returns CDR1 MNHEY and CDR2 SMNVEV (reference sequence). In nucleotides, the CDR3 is TGTGCCAGCAGTTTTAGAGGGGGTACCGGGGAGCTGTTTTTT. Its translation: CASSFRGGTGELFF.

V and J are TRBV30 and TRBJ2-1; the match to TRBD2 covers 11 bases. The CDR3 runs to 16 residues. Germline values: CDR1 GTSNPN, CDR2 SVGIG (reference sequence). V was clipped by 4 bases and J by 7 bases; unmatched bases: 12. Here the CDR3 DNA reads TGTGCCTGGATTTGGGAAGGGCTAGCGGGGGGTAATGAGCAGTTCTTC. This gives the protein CAWIWEGLAGGNEQFF.

The CDR3 bases are TGTGCCTGGAGTCGGGGGACTCCCCATTCTGGCTACGAGCAGTACTTC. Encoded protein: CAWSRGTPHSGYEQYF. The chain uses TRBV30 and TRBJ2-7; possible D gene TRBD2, 6 bases. The V gene's germline CDR1 is GTSNPN and CDR2 SVGIG (reference sequence). The CDR3 extends over 16 amino acids. Trimming removed 2 bases from V and 3 bases from J, with 20 bases in between.

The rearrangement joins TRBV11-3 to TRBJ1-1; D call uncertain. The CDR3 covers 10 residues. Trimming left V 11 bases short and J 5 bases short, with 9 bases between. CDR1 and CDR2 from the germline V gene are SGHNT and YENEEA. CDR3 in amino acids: CAPGRTEAFF. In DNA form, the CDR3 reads TGTGCCCCCGGGAGGACTGAAGCTTTCTTT.

The CDR3 here is CSVEDWVKVVRENIQYF. CDR3 coding DNA: TGCAGCGTTGAAGATTGGGTAAAAGTCGTCAGGGAAAACATTCAGTACTTC. The chain employs TRBV29-1 and TRBJ2-4, with D maybe TRBD1 (5 bases). The CDR3 is 17 amino acids. V was cut by 0 bases and J by 5 bases, with 20 bases left in between. Germline CDR1 is SQVTM and CDR2 is ANQGSEA.

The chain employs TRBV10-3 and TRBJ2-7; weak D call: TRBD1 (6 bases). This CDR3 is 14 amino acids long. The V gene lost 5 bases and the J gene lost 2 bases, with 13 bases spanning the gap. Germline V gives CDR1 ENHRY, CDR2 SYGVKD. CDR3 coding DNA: TGTGCCATCAGTAGACAGGAAACGGCCTACGAGCAGTACTTC. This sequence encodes CAISRQETAYEQYF.

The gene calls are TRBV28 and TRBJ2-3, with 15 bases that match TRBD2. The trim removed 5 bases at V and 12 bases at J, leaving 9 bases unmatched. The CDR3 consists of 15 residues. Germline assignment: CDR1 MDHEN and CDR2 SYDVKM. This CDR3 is CASSDPGTSGGSQYF. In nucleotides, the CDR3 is TGTGCCAGCAGTGACCCTGGGACTAGCGGGGGGTCCCAGTATTTT.

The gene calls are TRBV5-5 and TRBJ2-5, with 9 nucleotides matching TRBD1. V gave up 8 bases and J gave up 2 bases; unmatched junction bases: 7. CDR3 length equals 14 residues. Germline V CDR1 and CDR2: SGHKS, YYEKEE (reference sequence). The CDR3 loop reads CASQAGTGQETQYF. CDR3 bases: TGTGCCAGTCAGGCTGGGACAGGGCAAGAGACCCAGTACTTC.

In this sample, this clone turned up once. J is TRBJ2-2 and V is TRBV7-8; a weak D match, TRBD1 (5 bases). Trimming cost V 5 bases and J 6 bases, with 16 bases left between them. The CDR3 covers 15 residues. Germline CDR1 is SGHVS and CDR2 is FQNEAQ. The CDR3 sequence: CASSIRRERAGELFF. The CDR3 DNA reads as TGTGCCAGCAGCATCCGCAGGGAACGGGCCGGGGAGCTGTTTTTT.

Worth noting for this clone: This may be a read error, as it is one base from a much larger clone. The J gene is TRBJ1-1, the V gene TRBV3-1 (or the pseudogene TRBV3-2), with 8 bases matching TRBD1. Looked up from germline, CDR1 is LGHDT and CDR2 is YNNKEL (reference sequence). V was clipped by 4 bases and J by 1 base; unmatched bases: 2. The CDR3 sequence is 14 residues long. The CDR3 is CASSPGQGNTEAFF. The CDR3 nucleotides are TGTGCCAGCAGCCCCGGACAGGGGAACACTGAAGCTTTCTTT.

The CDR3 sequence: CASSLAGERAYNEQFF. For the CDR3, the DNA is TGTGCCAGCAGCTTAGCGGGGGAGCGGGCCTACAATGAGCAGTTCTTC. This chain uses TRBV7-8 with TRBJ2-1; a weak D match, TRBD2 (6 bases). The germline V and J ends were trimmed by 0 bases and 2 bases, with 11 bases remaining between them. This CDR3 region has 16 residues. CDR1 and CDR2 from the germline V gene are SGHVS and FQNEAQ.